This T cell receptor (beta chain) derives from a study of PD-L1 blockade in urothelial cancer. Germline V gene data show CDR1 as LNHDA and CDR2 as SQIVND (reference sequence). The V end lost 9 bases, the J end lost 8 bases, and 11 bases lay between the germline ends. The CDR3 is 11 amino acids. Some clones are missing from TCRdb's copy, which holds only in-frame ones; the method was immunoSEQ multiplex PCR. The repertoire holds some 31,000 clones, with around 84% as singletons. The time point was: peripheral blood 6 weeks after treatment start. The rearrangement uses TRBV19 and TRBJ2-1; D might be TRBD2 (6 bases). This clonotype originated in a man between 65 and 85 years old with urothelial cancer. Sequences were derived from PBMCs, sampled around atezolizumab (anti-PD-L1) treatment. CDR3 amino acids: CASRLEDEQFF. The CDR3 coding sequence is TGTGCCAGCCGACTAGAAGATGAGCAGTTCTTC.